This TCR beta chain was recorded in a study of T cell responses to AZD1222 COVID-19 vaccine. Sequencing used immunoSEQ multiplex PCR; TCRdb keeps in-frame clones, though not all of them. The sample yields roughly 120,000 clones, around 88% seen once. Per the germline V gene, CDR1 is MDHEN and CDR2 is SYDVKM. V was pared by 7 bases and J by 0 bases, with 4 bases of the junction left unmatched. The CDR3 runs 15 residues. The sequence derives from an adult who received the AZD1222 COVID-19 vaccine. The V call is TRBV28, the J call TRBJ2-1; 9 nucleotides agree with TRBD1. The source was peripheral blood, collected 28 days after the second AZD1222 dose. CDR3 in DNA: TGTGCCAGCATCCAGGACAGGGGCTCCTACAATGAGCAGTTCTTC. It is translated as CASIQDRGSYNEQFF.